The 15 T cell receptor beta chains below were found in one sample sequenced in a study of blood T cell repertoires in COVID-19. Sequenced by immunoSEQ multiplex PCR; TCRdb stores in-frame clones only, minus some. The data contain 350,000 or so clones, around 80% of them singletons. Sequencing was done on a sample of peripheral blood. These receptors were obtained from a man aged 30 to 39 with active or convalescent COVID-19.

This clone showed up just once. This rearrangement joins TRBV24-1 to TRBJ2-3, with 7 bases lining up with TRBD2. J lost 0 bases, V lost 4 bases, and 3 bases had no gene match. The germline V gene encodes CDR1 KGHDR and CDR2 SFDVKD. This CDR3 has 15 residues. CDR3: CATSDPGGSTDTQYF. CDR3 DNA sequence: TGTGCCACCAGTGACCCGGGAGGCAGCACAGATACGCAGTATTTT.

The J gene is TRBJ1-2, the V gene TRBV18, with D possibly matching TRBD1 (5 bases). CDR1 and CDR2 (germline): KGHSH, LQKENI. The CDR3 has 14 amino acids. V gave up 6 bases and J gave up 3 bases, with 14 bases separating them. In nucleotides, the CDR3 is TGTGCCAGCTCTGCCCGGGGGTTGGACTATGGCTACACCTTC. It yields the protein CASSARGLDYGYTF.

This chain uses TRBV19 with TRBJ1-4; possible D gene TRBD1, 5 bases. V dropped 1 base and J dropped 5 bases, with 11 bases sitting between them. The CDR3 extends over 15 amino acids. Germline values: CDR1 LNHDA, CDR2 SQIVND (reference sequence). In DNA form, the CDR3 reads TGTGCCAGTAGTATAGCGGAGGGACTCAATGAAAAACTGTTTTTT. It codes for CASSIAEGLNEKLFF. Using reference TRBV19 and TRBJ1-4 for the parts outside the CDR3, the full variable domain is DGGITQSPKYLFRKEGQNVTLSCEQNLNHDAMYWYRQDPGQGLRLIYYSQIVNDFQKGDIAEGYSVSREKKESFPLTVTSAQKNPTAFYLCASSIAEGLNEKLFFGSGTQLSVL.

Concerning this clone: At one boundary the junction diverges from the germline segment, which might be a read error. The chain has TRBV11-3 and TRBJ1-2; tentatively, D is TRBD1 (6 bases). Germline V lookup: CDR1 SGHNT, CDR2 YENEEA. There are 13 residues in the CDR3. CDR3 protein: CASSLGAVYGHTF. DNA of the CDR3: TGTGCCAGCAGCCTGGGGGCCGTTTATGGCCACACCTTC.

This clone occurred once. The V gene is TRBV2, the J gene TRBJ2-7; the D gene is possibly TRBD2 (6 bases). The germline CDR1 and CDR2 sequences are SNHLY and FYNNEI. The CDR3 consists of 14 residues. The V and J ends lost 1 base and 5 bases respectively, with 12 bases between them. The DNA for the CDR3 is TGTGCCAGCAGTGAAGGGGCGGGGTCCCACGAGCAGTACTTC. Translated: CASSEGAGSHEQYF.

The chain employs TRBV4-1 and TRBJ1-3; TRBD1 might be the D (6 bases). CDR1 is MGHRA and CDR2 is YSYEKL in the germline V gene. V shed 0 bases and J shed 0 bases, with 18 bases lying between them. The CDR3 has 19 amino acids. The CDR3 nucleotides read TGCGCCAGCAGCCAAGACTCGGCGACAGGCATCTTCTCTGGAAACACCATATATTTT. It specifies CASSQDSATGIFSGNTIYF.

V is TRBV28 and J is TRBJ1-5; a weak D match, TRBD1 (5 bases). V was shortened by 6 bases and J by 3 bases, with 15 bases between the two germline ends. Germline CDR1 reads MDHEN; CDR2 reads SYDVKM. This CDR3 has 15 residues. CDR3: CASSGGGGLNQPQHF. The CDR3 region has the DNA TGTGCCAGCAGCGGGGGGGGAGGGCTCAATCAGCCCCAGCATTTT.

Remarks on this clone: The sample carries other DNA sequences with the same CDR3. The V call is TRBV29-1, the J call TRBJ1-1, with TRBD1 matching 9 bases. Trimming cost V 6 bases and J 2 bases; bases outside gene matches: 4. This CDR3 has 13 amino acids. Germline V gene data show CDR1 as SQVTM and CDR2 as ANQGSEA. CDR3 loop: CSVPGQGNTEAFF. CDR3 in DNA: TGCAGCGTCCCGGGACAGGGTAACACTGAAGCTTTCTTT.

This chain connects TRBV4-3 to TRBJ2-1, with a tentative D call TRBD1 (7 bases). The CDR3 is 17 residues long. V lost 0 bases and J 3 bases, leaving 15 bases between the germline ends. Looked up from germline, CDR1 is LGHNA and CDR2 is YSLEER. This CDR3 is CASSQDRGGGGYNEQFF. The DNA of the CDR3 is TGCGCCAGCAGCCAAGATCGCGGAGGGGGCGGCTACAATGAGCAGTTCTTC.

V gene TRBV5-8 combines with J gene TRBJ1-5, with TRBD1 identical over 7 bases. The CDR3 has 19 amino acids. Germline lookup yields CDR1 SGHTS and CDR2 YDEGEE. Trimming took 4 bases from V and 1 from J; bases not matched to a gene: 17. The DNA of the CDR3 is TGTGCCAGCAGCCCCGGCGGAGGGGGCATAGTAATGAGCAATCAGCCCCAGCATTTT. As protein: CASSPGGGGIVMSNQPQHF.

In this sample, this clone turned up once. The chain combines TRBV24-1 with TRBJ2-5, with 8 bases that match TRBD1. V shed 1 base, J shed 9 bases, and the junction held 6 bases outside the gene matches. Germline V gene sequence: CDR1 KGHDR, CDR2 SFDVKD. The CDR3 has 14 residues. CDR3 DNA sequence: TGTGCCACCAGTGATTTCAGCCAGGGGGCGGCCCAGTACTTC. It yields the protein CATSDFSQGAAQYF.

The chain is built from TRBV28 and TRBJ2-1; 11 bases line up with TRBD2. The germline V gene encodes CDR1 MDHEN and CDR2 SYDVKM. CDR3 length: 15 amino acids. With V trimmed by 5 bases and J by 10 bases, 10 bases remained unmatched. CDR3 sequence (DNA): TGTGCCAGCAGTACACTAGCGGGGGCTCTTAGAGAGCAGTTCTTC. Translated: CASSTLAGALREQFF.

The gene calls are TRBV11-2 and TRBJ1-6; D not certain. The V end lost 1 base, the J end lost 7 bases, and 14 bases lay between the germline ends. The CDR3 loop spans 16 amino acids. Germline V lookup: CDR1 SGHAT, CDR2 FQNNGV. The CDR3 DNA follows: TGTGCCAGCAGCTTAGGTCAGGCGACCCCCAATTCACCCCTCCACTTT. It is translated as CASSLGQATPNSPLHF.

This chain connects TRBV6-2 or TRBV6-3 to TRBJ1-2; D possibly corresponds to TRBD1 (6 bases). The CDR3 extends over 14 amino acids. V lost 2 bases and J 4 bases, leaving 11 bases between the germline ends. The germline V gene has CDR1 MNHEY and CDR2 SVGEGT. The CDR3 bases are TGTGCCAGCAGTTACACGGGGGGCCCCTATGGCTACACCTTC. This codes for CASSYTGGPYGYTF.

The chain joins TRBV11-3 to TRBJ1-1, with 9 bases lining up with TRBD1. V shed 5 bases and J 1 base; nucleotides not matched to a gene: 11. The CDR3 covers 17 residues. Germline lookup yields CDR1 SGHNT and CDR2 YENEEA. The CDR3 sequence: CASSGLRGQGPNTEAFF. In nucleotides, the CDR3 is TGTGCCAGCAGCGGCCTCCGTGGACAGGGGCCGAACACTGAAGCTTTCTTT.